What follows is one TCR beta chain and its context. Antigen: not known. The data derive from a study of PD-1 blockade in classical Hodgkin lymphoma. Documented time point: cycle 4 day 1 (C4D1), after less than seven weeks of nivolumab. Brentuximab vedotin exposure varied among the patients, all of whom had relapsed after autologous stem cell transplantation. Study observations and caveats: The repertoire differences lack a defined cause, possibly disease activity or prior therapy.

TCRdb keeps only in-frame clones here, not all; method: immunoSEQ multiplex PCR. The repertoire holds just over 20,000 clones, with 60% to 75% as singletons. This CDR3 is built from 13 residues. Trimming left V 1 base short and J 6 bases short, with 9 bases between. The germline CDR1 and CDR2 sequences are SEHNR and FQNEAQ (reference sequence). The specimen comprised peripheral blood mononuclear cells (PBMCs), sampled before the fourth cycle of nivolumab. The chain employs TRBV7-9 and TRBJ1-1, with D unclear. The receptor comes from a human donor with classical Hodgkin lymphoma. DNA for the CDR3: TGTGCCAGCAGCTTAGGTCCGGTCGCTGAAGCTTTCTTT. Its translation: CASSLGPVAEAFF. The entire variable domain, with the rest obtained from reference TRBV7-9 and TRBJ1-1, is as follows: DTGVSQNPRHKITKRGQNVTFRCDPISEHNRLYWYRQTLGQGPEFLTYFQNEAQLEKSRLLSDRFSAERPKGSFSTLEIQRTEQGDSAMYLCASSLGPVAEAFFGQGTRLTVV.